This passage covers 21 T cell receptor beta chains from one sample sequenced in a study of T cell repertoires in cytomegalovirus infection. TCRdb called the reads again in MiXCR, with one record for every CDR3 protein. The sample lists hundreds of thousands of distinct CDR3 sequences; 10% to 12% were seen once. The sequenced sample consisted of PBMCs. The receptors derive from a human donor in good health (CMV status not recorded). Some clones in this sample may be carry-over from other donors' samples.

This sequence joins TRBV7-9 and TRBJ2-1, with D possibly matching TRBD1 (5 bases). The end of the DNA is better explained by TRBJ2-7, so the J call may be wrong. The germline gives CDR1 SEHNR, CDR2 FQNEAQ (reference sequence). The CDR3 spans 15 residues. Here the CDR3 reads CASSQDTAENNEQYF. The CDR3 DNA follows: TGTGCCAGCAGTCAGGACACCGCCGAAAACAATGAGCAGTACTTC.

With respect to this clonotype: A much larger clone lies one base from this, so it may be a read error. The V gene is TRBV14, the J gene TRBJ1-4; D may be TRBD1 (6 bases). Trimming cost V 4 bases and J 7 bases, with 16 bases left between them. The CDR3 loop spans 15 amino acids. CDR1 and CDR2 (germline): SGHDN, FVKESK. CDR3 loop: CASSRMRGSGEKLFF. CDR3 coding DNA: TGTGCCAGCAGCCGAATGAGGGGGTCAGGTGAAAAACTGTTTTTT.

This clonotype was detected a few times. The rearrangement uses TRBV20-1 and TRBJ1-5; D unclear. The CDR3 consists of 15 residues. V was trimmed by 1 base and J by 2 bases, leaving 12 bases between them. Germline CDR1 reads DFQATT; CDR2 reads SNEGSKA (reference sequence). The CDR3 nucleotides read TGCAGTGCTAGAGTTGTAGGCTTGGGCAATCAGCCCCAGCATTTT. Translating gives CSARVVGLGNQPQHF.

This clonotype has ten or more counts. The chain links TRBV7-2 to TRBJ2-5; TRBD1 is a possible D gene (6 bases). This CDR3 contains 12 residues. V was clipped by 2 bases and J by 5 bases, with 6 bases between them. Germline V gene data show CDR1 as SGHTA and CDR2 as FQGNSA. CDR3 in amino acids: CASSLRGETQYF. As DNA, the CDR3 is TGTGCCAGCAGCTTAAGGGGGGAGACCCAGTACTTC.

This clonotype was counted ten times or more. This chain uses TRBV12-3 or TRBV12-4 with TRBJ1-3; 9 nucleotides line up with TRBD1. This CDR3 has 18 amino acids. The J segment lost 0 bases and the V segment lost 5 bases, leaving 11 bases of the junction unmatched. The CDR3 protein is CASSPGTGFLGSGNTIYF. The CDR3 DNA reads TGTGCCAGCAGTCCCGGGACAGGGTTTCTCGGCTCTGGAAACACCATATATTTT.

This chain joins TRBV13 and TRBJ2-3; 10 positions agree with TRBD2. V shed 1 base, J shed 3 bases, and the junction held 16 bases outside the gene matches. This CDR3 has 20 amino acids. From germline, CDR1 is PRHDT and CDR2 FYEKMQ (reference sequence). CDR3 bases: TGTGCCAGCAGCTTAGTAGGAGGGCGGCTAGCGGGGGATAAGACAGATACGCAGTATTTT. Protein: CASSLVGGRLAGDKTDTQYF.

V gene TRBV30 combines with J gene TRBJ1-5; D is uncertain. Germline CDR1 GTSNPN, CDR2 SVGIG (reference sequence). With 4 bases removed from V and 5 bases from J, the gap between germline ends came to 0 bases. The CDR3 consists of 9 residues. DNA of the CDR3: TGTGCCTGGAATCAGCCCCAGCATTTT. It encodes CAWNQPQHF.

This clonotype came up many times. V gene TRBV6-1 combines with J gene TRBJ1-2; D is possibly TRBD1 (6 bases). Between the trimmed V and J ends, which lost 1 base and 13 bases, there was a span of 10 bases. The CDR3 runs to 11 residues. Germline assignment: CDR1 MNHNS and CDR2 SASEGT. The CDR3 coding sequence is TGTGCCAGCAGTGAAGGGAGGGGGTCCACCTTC. This translates into CASSEGRGSTF.

The sample holds many counts of this clonotype. The genes are TRBV11-2 and TRBJ2-6; D gene uncertain. V was shortened by 5 bases and J by 0 bases, with 14 bases between the two germline ends. This CDR3 is 17 amino acids long. CDR1 is SGHAT, CDR2 FQNNGV, per germline. CDR3 nucleotide sequence: TGTGCCAGCAGCCCCTGGAGAGCAAGCTCTGGGGCCAACGTCCTGACTTTC. It encodes CASSPWRASSGANVLTF.

There are many counts of this clonotype. The chain is built from TRBV2 and TRBJ2-1; D gene ambiguous. With 7 bases removed from V and 0 bases from J, the gap between germline ends came to 7 bases. CDR1 and CDR2 (germline): SNHLY, FYNNEI. The CDR3 extends over 13 amino acids. CDR3 in amino acids: CASTPSSYNEQFF. In DNA, the CDR3 is TGTGCCAGCACTCCGAGCTCCTACAATGAGCAGTTCTTC.

V usage is TRBV9 and J usage is TRBJ2-2, with a possible D match to TRBD2 (7 bases). CDR3 length: 15 amino acids. Germline V gene sequence: CDR1 SGDLS, CDR2 YYNGEE. V was clipped by 3 bases and J by 3 bases, with 12 bases between them. CDR3 sequence reads: CASSEGGADTGELFF. In DNA form, the CDR3 reads TGTGCCAGCAGCGAGGGGGGGGCTGACACCGGGGAGCTGTTTTTT.

Only a few counts were recorded for this clonotype. The rearrangement uses TRBV15 and TRBJ1-1, with TRBD1 identical over 7 bases. This CDR3 region has 16 residues. CDR1 LNHNV and CDR2 YYDKDF come from the germline V gene (reference sequence). V gave up 0 bases and J gave up 4 bases; unmatched junction bases: 8. DNA of the CDR3: TGTGCCACCAGCAGAGATTCCTCAGGGGGGTTCACTGAAGCTTTCTTT. This codes for CATSRDSSGGFTEAFF. Drawing the rest from reference TRBV15 and TRBJ1-1, the complete variable domain is DAMVIQNPRYQVTQFGKPVTLSCSQTLNHNVMYWYQQKSSQAPKLLFHYYDKDFNNEADTPDNFQSRRPNTSFCFLDIRSPGLGDTAMYLCATSRDSSGGFTEAFFGQGTRLTVV.

This clonotype was seen many times. The chain couples TRBV12-3 or TRBV12-4 to TRBJ2-1, with D possibly TRBD2 on 5 matching bases. This CDR3 comprises 13 residues. The V gene lost 5 bases and the J gene lost 5 bases, with 10 bases spanning the gap. The CDR3 coding sequence is TGTGCCAGCAGTAACGGGAATCACAATGAGCAGTTCTTC. Translated: CASSNGNHNEQFF.

This clonotype has at least ten counts. The DNA of the CDR3 is TGCGCCAGCAGCCAAGGGGATAGCCGTGGCACAGATACGCAGTATTTT. Translated: CASSQGDSRGTDTQYF. This chain links TRBV4-1 with TRBJ2-3; D is ambiguous. Germline CDR1 reads MGHRA; CDR2 reads YSYEKL. CDR3 length: 16 amino acids. V gave up 1 base and J gave up 1 base, with 12 bases separating them.

There are a few counts of this clonotype. This chain links TRBV19 with TRBJ2-2; possible D gene TRBD1, 6 bases. Germline CDR1 reads LNHDA; CDR2 reads SQIVND (reference sequence). The CDR3 runs 18 residues. Between the trimmed V and J ends, which lost 2 bases and 0 bases, there was a span of 16 bases. For the CDR3, the DNA is TGTGCCAGTAGTATACTACCCAGACAGGTCGCGAACACCGGGGAGCTGTTTTTT. It encodes CASSILPRQVANTGELFF.

A word on this clonotype: This may stem from a read error, because a much larger clone lies one nucleotide away. V and J are TRBV6-5 and TRBJ1-6, with 7 bases fitting TRBD1. The V and J ends lost 6 bases and 7 bases, in that order; junction bases with no gene match: 12. This CDR3 has 16 residues. Germline loops: CDR1 MNHEY, CDR2 SVGAGI. The CDR3 protein is CASSRPRDRQNSPLHF. The CDR3, as DNA: TGTGCCAGCAGCCGCCCAAGGGACAGACAAAATTCACCCCTCCACTTT.

This clonotype was counted at least ten times. The V gene is TRBV5-6, the J gene TRBJ2-7, with 15 bases that match TRBD2. The CDR3 runs 19 residues. V lost 6 bases, J lost 0 bases, and 13 bases stayed unmatched. Germline V lookup: CDR1 SGHDT, CDR2 YYEEEE. The CDR3 region has the DNA TGTGCCAGCAACCAACTAGGACTAGCGGGAGGGCCGAGCTCCTACGAGCAGTACTTC. Its translation is CASNQLGLAGGPSSYEQYF.

This clonotype was detected ten times or more. This chain links TRBV6-5 with TRBJ2-7; the D gene is possibly TRBD2 (5 bases). The ends were cut back, 0 bases at V and 1 base at J, with 16 bases in the middle. The CDR3 runs to 17 residues. Per the germline V gene, CDR1 is MNHEY and CDR2 is SVGAGI. CDR3 protein: CASSYSGARGRSYEQYF. In DNA form, the CDR3 reads TGTGCCAGCAGTTACTCGGGAGCTCGGGGTCGGTCCTACGAGCAGTACTTC.

The chain couples TRBV12-3 or TRBV12-4 to TRBJ2-5; no firm D call. The CDR3 covers 15 residues. V gave up 6 bases and J gave up 3 bases, with 17 bases separating them. The CDR3 region has the DNA TGTGCCAGCAGGCGCCGGCTTCGACCCGAAGAGACCCAGTACTTC. It specifies CASRRRLRPEETQYF.

The chain recombines TRBV19 with TRBJ1-3, with D unresolved. V was cut by 7 bases and J by 1 base, with 17 bases left in between. Looked up from germline, CDR1 is LNHDA and CDR2 is SQIVND (reference sequence). The CDR3 covers 16 residues. CDR3 residues: CASNRVGRRSGNTIYF. The CDR3 DNA follows: TGTGCCAGTAATCGAGTCGGACGGAGGTCTGGAAACACCATATATTTT.

There are many counts of this clonotype. The chain links TRBV20-1 to TRBJ2-1; D uncertain. V was clipped by 2 bases and J by 4 bases, with 6 bases between them. This CDR3 is built from 12 residues. Germline loops: CDR1 DFQATT, CDR2 SNEGSKA (reference sequence). The CDR3 coding sequence is TGCAGTGCTAGACTTTCTTACAATGAGCAGTTCTTC. Its translation is CSARLSYNEQFF.